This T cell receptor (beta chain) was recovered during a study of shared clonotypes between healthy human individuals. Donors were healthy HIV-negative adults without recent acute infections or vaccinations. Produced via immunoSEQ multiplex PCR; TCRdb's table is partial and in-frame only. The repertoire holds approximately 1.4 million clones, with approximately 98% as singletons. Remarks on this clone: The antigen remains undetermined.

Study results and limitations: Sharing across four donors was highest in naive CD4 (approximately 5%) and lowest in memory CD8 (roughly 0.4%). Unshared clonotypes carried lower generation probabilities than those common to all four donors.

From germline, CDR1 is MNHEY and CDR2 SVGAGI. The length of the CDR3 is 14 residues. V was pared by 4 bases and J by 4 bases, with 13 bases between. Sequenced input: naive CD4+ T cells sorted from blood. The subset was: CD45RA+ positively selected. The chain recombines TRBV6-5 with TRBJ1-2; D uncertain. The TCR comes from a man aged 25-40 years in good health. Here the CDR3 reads CASSFTSGAYGYTF. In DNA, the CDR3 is TGTGCCAGCAGTTTTACGTCGGGCGCCTATGGCTACACCTTC.